The clone carrying this TCR beta chain came up a few times. The data stem from a study of blood T cells in healthy people across ages. Study-level information: Capture by template switching was about one barcoded beta molecule per two T cells.

Trimming at V came to 1 base and at J to 1 base, leaving 4 bases not matched to a gene. CDR3 size: 15 residues. In germline, CDR1 is LGHNA, CDR2 YSLEER. With a J-beta primer mix and a sample-barcoded 5' primer, a second PCR ran about 6 to 11 cycles. A 12-random-nucleotide template-switch adaptor tagged each cDNA molecule. Each CDR3 protein gets one entry after TCRdb re-called the 5' RACE reads with MiXCR. The sample lists about 680,000 distinct CDR3 sequences, more than 40% seen once, with around a third in the top ten. The TCR originated in a woman in her sixties in good health. The J gene is TRBJ2-7, the V gene TRBV4-3, with 7 bases identical to TRBD1. The sample consisted of blood. In nucleotides, the CDR3 is TGCGCCAGCAGCCAAGTGCAGGGGGATTCCTACGAGCAGTACTTC. Its protein product is CASSQVQGDSYEQYF.